In this sample, the clone carrying this T cell receptor (beta chain) turned up a few times. As yet, its antigen is unknown. Original data processing: Counting gave a median of 95,638 TCRs per sample, with values ranging from 23,224 to 690,600. TCRdb reanalysed the RACE reads using MiXCR and keeps one entry per CDR3 protein. The authors' filters were not applied to this entry. The table has approximately 82,000 distinct CDR3 sequences, approximately 10% seen once; the top ten hold 2% to 2.5%. This specimen comes from a study of human T cells and chemical hapten exposure. Time point noted: patch test 1, 2 weeks after DPC sensitization. Treatment given: therapeutic diphenylcyclopropenone sensitization with weekly scalp DPC. Trimming cost V 7 bases and J 11 bases, with 8 bases left between them. The length of the CDR3 is 9 residues. The germline V gene encodes CDR1 MDHEN and CDR2 SYDVKM. Whole-study findings and limits: No alteration of TCRs above 1 in 1000 frequency was seen with DPC sensitization. A positive correlation with patch test score was found for PT1 expanded TCR counts.

The chain is built from TRBV28 and TRBJ1-1; D remains ambiguous. This material consisted of whole blood, taken in connection with sensitization to the hapten diphenylcyclopropenone (DPC). The sequence was collected from a man aged 35 to 55 with alopecia areata. Some clones in this sample may be carry-over from other donors' samples. The CDR3 is CASKGMAFF. CDR3 coding DNA: TGTGCCAGCAAAGGGATGGCTTTCTTT. The whole variable domain, remainder taken from reference TRBV28 and TRBJ1-1, is DVKVTQSSRYLVKRTGEKVFLECVQDMDHENMFWYRQDPGLGLRLIYFSYDVKMKEKGDIPEGYSVSREKKERFSLILESASTNQTSMYLCASKGMAFFGQGTRLTVV.